Listed here are 21 T cell receptor beta chains from one sample, sequenced in a study of blood T cell repertoires in COVID-19. Sequenced by immunoSEQ multiplex PCR; TCRdb stores in-frame clones only, minus some. The sample contains fewer than 250,000 clones, approximately 89% of which appear only once. The specimen sequenced was peripheral blood. Receptors were obtained from a woman aged 60-75 years who had recovered from COVID-19.

The CDR3 DNA reads TGTGCCAGCAGCTTAGGGGGCGGCGTCAAGACTCAAGAGACCCAGTACTTC. This sequence encodes CASSLGGGVKTQETQYF. The V gene is TRBV7-9, the J gene TRBJ2-5, with D perhaps TRBD1 (5 bases). V was shortened by 1 base and J by 2 bases, with 17 bases between the two germline ends. The CDR3 has 17 amino acids. Germline lookup yields CDR1 SEHNR and CDR2 FQNEAQ (reference sequence). Based on the CDR3 plus reference TRBV7-9 and TRBJ2-5, the full variable domain is DTGVSQNPRHKITKRGQNVTFRCDPISEHNRLYWYRQTLGQGPEFLTYFQNEAQLEKSRLLSDRFSAERPKGSFSTLEIQRTEQGDSAMYLCASSLGGGVKTQETQYFGPGTRLLVL.

This chain connects TRBV19 to TRBJ1-6; TRBD1 is a possible D gene (5 bases). This CDR3 is built from 15 residues. The germline CDR1 and CDR2 sequences are LNHDA and SQIVND (reference sequence). Between the trimmed V and J ends, which lost 4 bases and 7 bases, there was a span of 14 bases. CDR3: CASSREGLGNSPLHF. CDR3 nucleotide sequence: TGTGCCAGTAGTAGGGAGGGGCTGGGGAATTCACCCCTCCACTTT.

V usage is TRBV6-4 and J usage is TRBJ1-5, with D possibly matching TRBD1 (6 bases). The CDR3 length is 15 residues. CDR1 MRHNA and CDR2 SNTAGT come from the germline V gene. V was pared by 2 bases and J by 7 bases, with 15 bases between. This chain's CDR3 is CASSDGGQMRQPQHF. The DNA of the CDR3 is TGTGCCAGCAGTGACGGAGGACAGATGAGACAGCCCCAGCATTTT.

The rearrangement joins TRBV14 to TRBJ2-4; weak D call: TRBD2 (6 bases). Germline V gene data show CDR1 as SGHDN and CDR2 as FVKESK. The germline V and J ends were trimmed by 6 bases and 9 bases, with 15 bases remaining between them. The CDR3 runs to 13 residues. The CDR3 bases are TGTGCCAGCAGTGGGACCAGGCGGGGCATTCAGTACTTC. Translated, it gives CASSGTRRGIQYF.

This clone was recorded only once. The rearrangement joins TRBV5-4 to TRBJ2-7; possible D gene TRBD1, 6 bases. V was trimmed by 3 bases and J by 2 bases, leaving 15 bases between them. The CDR3 runs 15 residues. In germline, CDR1 is SGHNT, CDR2 YYREEE (reference sequence). The DNA of the CDR3 is TGTGCCAGCAGCTCCTTTAGTGGGGGCACCTACGAGCAGTACTTC. It encodes CASSSFSGGTYEQYF.

The genes are TRBV5-1 and TRBJ1-2; D remains unclear. Per germline, CDR1 SGHRS and CDR2 YFSETQ. CDR3 length: 14 residues. The V end lost 1 base, the J end lost 2 bases, and 9 bases lay between the germline ends. The CDR3 sequence: CASSLTDINYGYTF. The DNA of the CDR3 is TGCGCCAGCAGCTTGACAGATATAAACTATGGCTACACCTTC.

V is TRBV2 and J is TRBJ1-4; D is possibly TRBD1 (6 bases). The CDR3 length is 14 residues. CDR1 is SNHLY, CDR2 FYNNEI, per germline. The germline V and J ends were trimmed by 4 bases and 8 bases, with 14 bases remaining between them. The CDR3 coding sequence is TGTGCCAGCAGTGTGGCAGGGGACGGCGAAAAACTGTTTTTT. Amino acids: CASSVAGDGEKLFF.

This chain links TRBV7-8 with TRBJ1-4; possibly TRBD1 for D (6 bases). The CDR3 covers 14 residues. Germline V gene lookup returns CDR1 SGHVS and CDR2 FQNEAQ. V lost 5 bases to trimming and J lost 7 bases, with 14 bases between them. CDR3 amino acids: CASSVQGLSEKLFF. As DNA, the CDR3 is TGTGCCAGCAGCGTACAGGGCCTTAGTGAAAAACTGTTTTTT.

V usage is TRBV19 and J usage is TRBJ1-5; D gene unclear. The CDR3 has 12 amino acids. The V end was cut by 6 bases, the J end by 4 bases, with 7 bases between. Germline CDR1 is LNHDA and CDR2 is SQIVND (reference sequence). The CDR3 region has the DNA TGTGCCAGTAGGCGGGTTAATCAGCCCCAGCATTTT. Translation: CASRRVNQPQHF.

The rearrangement links TRBV4-3 to TRBJ2-2; D ambiguous. This CDR3 has 15 amino acids. CDR1 and CDR2 from the germline V gene are LGHNA and YSLEER. V lost 3 bases, J lost 0 bases, and 8 bases lay in between. The DNA of the CDR3 is TGCGCCAGCAGCCACGGTAACGCGAACACCGGGGAGCTGTTTTTT. This encodes CASSHGNANTGELFF.

This clone occurred once. This chain links TRBV13 with TRBJ2-1; D possibly corresponds to TRBD1 (6 bases). In germline, CDR1 is PRHDT, CDR2 FYEKMQ (reference sequence). Between the trimmed V and J ends, which lost 5 bases and 4 bases, there was a span of 15 bases. The CDR3 is 15 residues long. The DNA of the CDR3 is TGTGCCAGCAGCCGATGGGGGACAATATACAATGAGCAGTTCTTC. As protein: CASSRWGTIYNEQFF. The full variable domain, with the rest looked up from reference TRBV13 and TRBJ2-1, is AAGVIQSPRHLIKEKRETATLKCYPIPRHDTVYWYQQGPGQDPQFLISFYEKMQSDKGSIPDRFSAQQFSDYHSELNMSSLELGDSALYFCASSRWGTIYNEQFFGPGTRLTVL.

The rearrangement joins TRBV6-5 to TRBJ2-7; 9 bases fit TRBD2. The germline gives CDR1 MNHEY, CDR2 SVGAGI. Trimming took 2 bases from V and 8 from J; bases not matched to a gene: 13. CDR3 length equals 16 residues. CDR3 nucleotides: TGTGCCAGCAGTTACAAGCGGGGGGCCTCAGAGGGAAAGCAGTACTTC. Encoded protein: CASSYKRGASEGKQYF.

The table lists this clone with a count of one. The rearrangement joins TRBV2 to TRBJ2-2, with a possible D match to TRBD1 (5 bases). The CDR3 length is 13 residues. The V gene lost 8 bases and the J gene lost 2 bases, with 9 bases spanning the gap. CDR1 is SNHLY, CDR2 FYNNEI, per germline. CDR3 sequence (DNA): TGTGCCAGCGGGGCAGTAAACACCGGGGAGCTGTTTTTT. Its protein product is CASGAVNTGELFF. Full variable domain (remainder filled in from reference TRBV2 and TRBJ2-2): EPEVTQTPSHQVTQMGQEVILRCVPISNHLYFYWYRQILGQKVEFLVSFYNNEISEKSEIFDDQFSVERPDGSNFTLKIRSTKLEDSAMYFCASGAVNTGELFFGEGSRLTVL.

The chain uses TRBV27 and TRBJ2-2, with 13 bases aligning to TRBD2. This CDR3 contains 16 residues. Per the germline V gene, CDR1 is MNHEY and CDR2 is SMNVEV (reference sequence). V shed 5 bases and J 5 bases; nucleotides not matched to a gene: 5. The CDR3 coding sequence is TGTGCCAGCAGTCCCCAGGGACTAGCGGGGACCGGGGAGCTGTTTTTT. It specifies CASSPQGLAGTGELFF.

The chain uses TRBV2 and TRBJ1-1; possibly TRBD1 for D (5 bases). Trimming shortened V by 5 bases and J by 6 bases, and 16 bases separated the two germline ends. Germline values: CDR1 SNHLY, CDR2 FYNNEI. This CDR3 has 14 residues. DNA of the CDR3: TGTGCCAGCAGTCCCCCATCAGGGTTCGCTGAAGCTTTCTTT. Translating gives CASSPPSGFAEAFF. The full variable domain, completed using reference TRBV2 and TRBJ1-1, is EPEVTQTPSHQVTQMGQEVILRCVPISNHLYFYWYRQILGQKVEFLVSFYNNEISEKSEIFDDQFSVERPDGSNFTLKIRSTKLEDSAMYFCASSPPSGFAEAFFGQGTRLTVV.

DNA of the CDR3: TGTGCCAGCAGCCAAGATCTGAATTCACCCCTCCACTTT. Translated, it gives CASSQDLNSPLHF. The chain combines TRBV3-1 (or the pseudogene TRBV3-2) with TRBJ1-6; D is undetermined. There are 13 residues in the CDR3. Germline V gene lookup returns CDR1 LGHDT and CDR2 YNNKEL (reference sequence). V lost 0 bases, J lost 7 bases, and 4 bases lay in between.

The chain couples TRBV2 to TRBJ1-4, with D unresolved. Germline V gene data show CDR1 as SNHLY and CDR2 as FYNNEI. The ends were cut back, 6 bases at V and 2 bases at J, with 4 bases in the middle. The CDR3 is 12 residues long. The CDR3 reads CASRRTNEKLFF. The DNA of the CDR3 is TGTGCCAGCAGGAGGACTAATGAAAAACTGTTTTTT.

The rearrangement joins TRBV21-1 to TRBJ2-3; the D call in the table, TRBD1, was not verified against the DNA. TRBV21-1 is a pseudogene. The CDR3 spans 15 residues. The CDR3 region has the DNA TGTGCCAGCAGAGCAGGGGAAGGGTTGGGAGATACGCAGTATTTT. This translates into CASRAGEGLGDTQYF.

The CDR3 loop is CASSLGQGPTDTQYF. The CDR3 nucleotides are TGTGCCAGCAGCCTTGGACAGGGGCCTACAGATACGCAGTATTTT. V and J are TRBV3-1 (or the pseudogene TRBV3-2) and TRBJ2-3; 9 nucleotides agree with TRBD1. V lost 4 bases and J lost 3; bases outside the gene matches: 5. This CDR3 has 15 residues. CDR1 and CDR2 (germline): LGHDT, YNNKEL (reference sequence).

The V and J genes are TRBV28 and TRBJ1-2; 8 bases align to TRBD1. Trimming cost V 10 bases and J 8 bases; bases outside gene matches: 9. Germline V gene sequence: CDR1 MDHEN, CDR2 SYDVKM. CDR3 size: 12 residues. CDR3 loop: CATADRVSGYTF. The DNA for the CDR3 is TGTGCCACCGCGGACAGGGTAAGCGGCTACACCTTC.

The CDR3, as DNA: TGTGCCAGCAGGGGTAGCGGGGGAAATGAGCAGTTCTTC. It codes for CASRGSGGNEQFF. V and J are TRBV27 and TRBJ2-1; 9 positions agree with TRBD2. V trimming: 6 bases; J trimming: 7 bases; junction bases outside the gene matches: 4. The CDR3 spans 13 residues. Germline V gene sequence: CDR1 MNHEY, CDR2 SMNVEV (reference sequence).